The sample holds one count of the clone carrying this T cell receptor (beta chain). The target antigen is unknown. The sample comes from a study of post-analysis software for immune sequencing data. Study overall: The courses of disease that were included comprised relapsing-remitting, secondary progressive and progressive-relapsing multiple sclerosis.

TCR beta libraries were prepared from cDNA with unique molecular identifiers. MiXCR was run by TCRdb on the PCR reads, yielding one entry per CDR3 protein. In the table there are almost 700,000 distinct CDR3 sequences, 59% of which are singletons. In germline, CDR1 is SQVTM, CDR2 ANQGSEA. Trimming took off 0 bases at V and 5 bases at J, with 6 bases between the two ends. The CDR3 length is 12 residues. The study's findings and limits: Patients with multiple sclerosis recorded significantly lower normalized Chao1 diversity than controls, the study found. Patients had higher frequencies than controls of about 5 TRBV segments, including TRBV5-6, TRBV5-1 and TRBV20-1. Strong co-clustering by F measure was seen for same-batch samples.

The sequenced sample was blood. This TCR came from a girl aged 2 to 9 with multiple sclerosis. V and J are TRBV29-1 and TRBJ2-3, with a weak D call TRBD2 (6 bases). In DNA form, the CDR3 reads TGCAGCGTTGAAGAGGGAGGAGATACGCAGTATTTT. Translated: CSVEEGGDTQYF.